This paragraph covers one TCR beta chain sequence. Its antigen is unknown. This entry comes from a study of T cells after yellow fever vaccination. Study outcomes and limitations: Most clones from primary vaccination resurfaced after the booster (about 95% CD4, more than 75% CD8).

CDR3 length: 15 residues. Germline CDR1 reads SGHDN; CDR2 reads FVKESK. V dropped 0 bases and J dropped 4; count of bases not matched to a gene: 4. In TCRdb, the 5' RACE reads were re-called with MiXCR into one record per CDR3 protein. The sample holds 350,000 or so distinct CDR3 sequences, roughly 7.5% seen once. This rearrangement joins TRBV14 to TRBJ1-2; TRBD1 matches 8 bases. The specimen comprised PBMCs, sampled roughly seven weeks after the first yellow fever vaccination. The receptor was isolated from a man younger than 35 who received the YFV17D yellow fever vaccine. CDR3 region: CASSQDRGQVYGYTF. The CDR3 bases are TGTGCCAGCAGCCAAGATCGGGGACAGGTCTATGGCTACACCTTC. Based on the CDR3 plus reference TRBV14 and TRBJ1-2, the full variable domain is EAGVTQFPSHSVIEKGQTVTLRCDPISGHDNLYWYRRVMGKEIKFLLHFVKESKQDESGMPNNRFLAERTGGTYSTLKVQPAELEDSGVYFCASSQDRGQVYGYTFGSGTRLTVV.